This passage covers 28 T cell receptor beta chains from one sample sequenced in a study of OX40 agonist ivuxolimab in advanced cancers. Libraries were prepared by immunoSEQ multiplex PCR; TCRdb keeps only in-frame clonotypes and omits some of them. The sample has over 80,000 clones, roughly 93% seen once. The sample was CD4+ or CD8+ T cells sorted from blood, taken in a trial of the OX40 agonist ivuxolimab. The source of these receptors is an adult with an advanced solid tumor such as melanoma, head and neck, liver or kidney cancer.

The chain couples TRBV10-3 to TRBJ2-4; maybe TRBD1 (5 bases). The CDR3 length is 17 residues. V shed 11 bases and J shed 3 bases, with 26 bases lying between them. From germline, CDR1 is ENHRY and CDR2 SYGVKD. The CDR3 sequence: CALYGAGRGRVKNIQYF. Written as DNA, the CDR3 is TGTGCCCTCTATGGCGCCGGAAGGGGTAGGGTCAAAAACATTCAGTACTTC.

The CDR3 region is CASRNGGSGANVLTF. CDR3 sequence (DNA): TGTGCCAGCAGGAACGGGGGTTCTGGGGCCAACGTCCTGACTTTC. The V call is TRBV6-1, the J call TRBJ2-6; possibly TRBD2 for D (6 bases). The CDR3 runs 15 residues. Trimming stripped 6 bases from V and 1 base from J, with 10 bases between. Germline CDR1 is MNHNS and CDR2 is SASEGT.

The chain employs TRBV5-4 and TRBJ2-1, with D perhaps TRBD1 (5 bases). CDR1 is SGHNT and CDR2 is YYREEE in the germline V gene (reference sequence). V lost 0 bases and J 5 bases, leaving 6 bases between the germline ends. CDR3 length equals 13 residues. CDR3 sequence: CASSLAGNNEQFF. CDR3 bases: TGTGCCAGCAGCTTGGCAGGGAACAATGAGCAGTTCTTC.

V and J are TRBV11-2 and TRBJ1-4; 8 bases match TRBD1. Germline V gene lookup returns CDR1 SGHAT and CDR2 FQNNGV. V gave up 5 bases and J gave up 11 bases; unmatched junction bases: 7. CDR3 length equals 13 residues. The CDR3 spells CASSRGTGEKLFF. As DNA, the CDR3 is TGTGCCAGCAGCCGAGGGACAGGAGAGAAACTGTTTTTT.

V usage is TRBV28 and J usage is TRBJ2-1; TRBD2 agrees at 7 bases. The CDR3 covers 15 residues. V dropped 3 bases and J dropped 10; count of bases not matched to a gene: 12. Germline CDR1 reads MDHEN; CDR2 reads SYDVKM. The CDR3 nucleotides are TGTGCCAGCAGTTTGGGGGGAGGGCCGGCGCGGGAGCAGTTCTTC. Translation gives CASSLGGGPAREQFF.

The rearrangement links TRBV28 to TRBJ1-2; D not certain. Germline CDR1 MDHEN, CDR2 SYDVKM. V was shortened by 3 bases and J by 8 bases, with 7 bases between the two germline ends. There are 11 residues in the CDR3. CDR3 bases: TGTGCCAGCAGTTTCCCGTCGGGCTACACCTTC. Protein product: CASSFPSGYTF.

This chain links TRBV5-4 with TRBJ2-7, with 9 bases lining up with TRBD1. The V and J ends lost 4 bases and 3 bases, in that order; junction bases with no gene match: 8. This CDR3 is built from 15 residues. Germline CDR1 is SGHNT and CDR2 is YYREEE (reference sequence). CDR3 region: CASSSTGTGYYEQYF. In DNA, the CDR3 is TGTGCCAGCAGCAGTACAGGGACAGGGTACTACGAGCAGTACTTC.

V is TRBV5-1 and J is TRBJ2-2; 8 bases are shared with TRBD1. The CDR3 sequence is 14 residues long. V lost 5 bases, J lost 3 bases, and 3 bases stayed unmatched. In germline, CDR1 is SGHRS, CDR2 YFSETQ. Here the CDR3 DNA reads TGCGCCAGCAGTCGACAGGGGTACACCGGGGAGCTGTTTTTT. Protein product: CASSRQGYTGELFF.

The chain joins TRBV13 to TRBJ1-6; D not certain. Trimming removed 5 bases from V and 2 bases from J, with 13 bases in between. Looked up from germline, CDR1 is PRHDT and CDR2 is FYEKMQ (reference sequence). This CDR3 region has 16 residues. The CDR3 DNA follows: TGTGCCAGCAGCCCCCGTGCAGGTGCCTATAATTCACCCCTCCACTTT. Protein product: CASSPRAGAYNSPLHF.

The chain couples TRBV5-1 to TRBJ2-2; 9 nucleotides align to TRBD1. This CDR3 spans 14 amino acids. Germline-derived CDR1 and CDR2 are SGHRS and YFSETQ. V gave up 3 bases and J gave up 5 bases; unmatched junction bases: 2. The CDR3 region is CASSSGQGTGELFF. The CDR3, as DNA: TGCGCCAGCAGCTCGGGACAGGGTACCGGGGAGCTGTTTTTT.

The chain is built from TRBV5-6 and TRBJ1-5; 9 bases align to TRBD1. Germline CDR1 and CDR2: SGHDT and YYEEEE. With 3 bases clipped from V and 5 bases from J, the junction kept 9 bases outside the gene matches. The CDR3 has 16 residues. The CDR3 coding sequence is TGTGCCAGCAGCTCCGACAGGGGGAGGTTTCATCAGCCCCAGCATTTT. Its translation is CASSSDRGRFHQPQHF.

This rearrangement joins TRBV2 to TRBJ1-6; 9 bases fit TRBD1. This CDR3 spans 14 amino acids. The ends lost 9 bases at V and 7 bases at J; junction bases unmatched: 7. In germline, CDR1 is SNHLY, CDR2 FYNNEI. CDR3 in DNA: TGTGCCAGTTCCACCGGGACAGGGAATTCACCCCTCCACTTT. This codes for CASSTGTGNSPLHF.

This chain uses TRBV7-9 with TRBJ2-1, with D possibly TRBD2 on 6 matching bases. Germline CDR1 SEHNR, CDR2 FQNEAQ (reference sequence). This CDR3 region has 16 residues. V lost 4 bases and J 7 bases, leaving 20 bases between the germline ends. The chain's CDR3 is CASSSSGVRGGNEQFF. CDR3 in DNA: TGTGCCAGCAGCTCATCGGGGGTGAGGGGAGGAAATGAGCAGTTCTTC.

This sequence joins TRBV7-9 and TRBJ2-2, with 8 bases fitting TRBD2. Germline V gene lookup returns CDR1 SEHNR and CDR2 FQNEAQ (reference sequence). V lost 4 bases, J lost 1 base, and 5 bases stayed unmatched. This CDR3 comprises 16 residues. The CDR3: CASSSSGRGNTGELFF. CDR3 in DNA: TGTGCCAGCAGCTCAAGCGGGAGAGGGAACACCGGGGAGCTGTTTTTT.

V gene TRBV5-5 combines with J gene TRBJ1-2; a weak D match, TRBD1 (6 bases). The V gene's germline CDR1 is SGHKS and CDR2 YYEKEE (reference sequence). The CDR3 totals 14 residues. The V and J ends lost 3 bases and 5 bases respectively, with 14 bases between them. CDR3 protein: CASSWTGGGYGYTF. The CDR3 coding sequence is TGTGCCAGCAGCTGGACTGGAGGGGGTTATGGCTACACCTTC.

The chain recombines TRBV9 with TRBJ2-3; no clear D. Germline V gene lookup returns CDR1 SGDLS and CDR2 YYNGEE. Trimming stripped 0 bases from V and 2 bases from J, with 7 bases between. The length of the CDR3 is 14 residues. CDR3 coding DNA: TGTGCCAGCAGCGTAGCCCTGAACACAGATACGCAGTATTTT. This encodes CASSVALNTDTQYF.

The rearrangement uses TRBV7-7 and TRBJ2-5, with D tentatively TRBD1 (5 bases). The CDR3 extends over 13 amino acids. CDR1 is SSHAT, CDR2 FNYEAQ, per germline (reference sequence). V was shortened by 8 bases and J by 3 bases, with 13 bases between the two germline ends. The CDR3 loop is CASSRALEETQYF. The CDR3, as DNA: TGTGCCAGCTCCAGGGCCTTAGAAGAGACCCAGTACTTC.

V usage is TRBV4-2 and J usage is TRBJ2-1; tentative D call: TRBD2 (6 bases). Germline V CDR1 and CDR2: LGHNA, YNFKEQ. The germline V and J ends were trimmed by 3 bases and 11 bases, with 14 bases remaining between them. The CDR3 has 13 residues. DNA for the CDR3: TGTGCCAGCAGCCAGGGACTGGGGCTGAAGCAGTTCTTC. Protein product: CASSQGLGLKQFF.

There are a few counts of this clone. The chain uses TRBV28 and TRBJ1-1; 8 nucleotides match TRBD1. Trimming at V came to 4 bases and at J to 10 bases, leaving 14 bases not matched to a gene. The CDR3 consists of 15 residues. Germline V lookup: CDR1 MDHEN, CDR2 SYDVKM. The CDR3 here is CASSSYLDRAHGAFF. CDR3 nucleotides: TGTGCCAGCAGTTCCTACCTGGACAGGGCCCATGGAGCTTTCTTT.

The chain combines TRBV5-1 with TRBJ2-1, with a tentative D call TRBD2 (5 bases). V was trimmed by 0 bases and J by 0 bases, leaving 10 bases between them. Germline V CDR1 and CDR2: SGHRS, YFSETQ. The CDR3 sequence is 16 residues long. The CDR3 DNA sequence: TGCGCCAGCAGCTTGGAAGCGGCCCACTCCTACAATGAGCAGTTCTTC. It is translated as CASSLEAAHSYNEQFF.

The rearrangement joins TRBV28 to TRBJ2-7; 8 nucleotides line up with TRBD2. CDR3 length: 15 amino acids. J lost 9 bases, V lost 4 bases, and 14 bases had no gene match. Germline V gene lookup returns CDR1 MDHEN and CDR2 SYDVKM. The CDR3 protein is CASSYTSGLTWGQYF. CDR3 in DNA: TGTGCCAGCAGTTATACTAGCGGTCTGACTTGGGGGCAGTACTTC.

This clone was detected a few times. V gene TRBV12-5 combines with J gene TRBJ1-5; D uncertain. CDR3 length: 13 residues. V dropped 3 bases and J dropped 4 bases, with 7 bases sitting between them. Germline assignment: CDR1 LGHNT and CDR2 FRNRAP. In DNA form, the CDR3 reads TGTGCTAGTGGTTTTGACACGAATCAGCCCCAGCATTTT. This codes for CASGFDTNQPQHF. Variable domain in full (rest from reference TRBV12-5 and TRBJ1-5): DARVTQTPRHKVTEMGQEVTMRCQPILGHNTVFWYRQTMMQGLELLAYFRNRAPLDDSGMPKDRFSAEMPDATLATLKIQPSEPRDSAVYFCASGFDTNQPQHFGDGTRLSIL.

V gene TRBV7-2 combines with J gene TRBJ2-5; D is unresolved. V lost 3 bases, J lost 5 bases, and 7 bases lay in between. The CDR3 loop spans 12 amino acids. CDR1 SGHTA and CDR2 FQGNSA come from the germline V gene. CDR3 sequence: CASSLYRETQYF. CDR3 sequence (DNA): TGTGCCAGCAGCTTGTACCGGGAGACCCAGTACTTC.

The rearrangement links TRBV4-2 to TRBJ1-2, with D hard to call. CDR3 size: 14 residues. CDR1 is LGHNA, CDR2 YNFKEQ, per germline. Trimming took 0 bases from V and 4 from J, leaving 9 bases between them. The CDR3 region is CASSQDRSPYGYTF. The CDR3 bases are TGTGCCAGCAGCCAAGATCGAAGTCCCTATGGCTACACCTTC.

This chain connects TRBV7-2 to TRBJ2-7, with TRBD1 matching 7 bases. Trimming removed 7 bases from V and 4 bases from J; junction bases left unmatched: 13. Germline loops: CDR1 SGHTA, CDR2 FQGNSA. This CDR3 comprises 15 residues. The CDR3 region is CASTFGRGKGYEQYF. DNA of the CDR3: TGTGCCAGCACCTTTGGCAGGGGGAAGGGGTACGAGCAGTACTTC.

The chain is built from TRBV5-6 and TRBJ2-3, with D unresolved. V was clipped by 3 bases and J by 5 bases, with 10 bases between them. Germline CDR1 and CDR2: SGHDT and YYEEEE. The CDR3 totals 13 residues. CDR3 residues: CASSSTTIDTQYF. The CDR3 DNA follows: TGTGCCAGCAGCTCTACGACAATAGATACGCAGTATTTT.

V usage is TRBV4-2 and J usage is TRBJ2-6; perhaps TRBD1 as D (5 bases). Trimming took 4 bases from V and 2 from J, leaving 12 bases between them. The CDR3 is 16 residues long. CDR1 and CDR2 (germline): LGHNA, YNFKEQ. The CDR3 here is CASSREQVPGANVLTF. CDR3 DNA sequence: TGTGCCAGCAGCCGCGAACAGGTCCCTGGGGCCAACGTCCTGACTTTC.

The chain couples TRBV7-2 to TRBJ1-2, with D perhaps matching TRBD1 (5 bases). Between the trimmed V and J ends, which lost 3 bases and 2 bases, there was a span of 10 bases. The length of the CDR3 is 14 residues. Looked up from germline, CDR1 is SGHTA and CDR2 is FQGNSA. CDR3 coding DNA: TGTGCCAGCAGCTTTAGACAGCGGAACTATGGCTACACCTTC. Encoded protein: CASSFRQRNYGYTF.